What follows describes a single T cell receptor (beta chain). Its specific antigen is unknown. Qualities for individual bases were not recorded, and no much larger clone is one base off. Collaborating institutions collected whole blood in K2EDTA tubes following their own protocols. For TCRbeta analysis, collaborators shipped samples in one of three forms: frozen whole blood, isolated PBMCs, or DNA extracted from either of those sample types. These data are taken from a study of blood T cell repertoires in COVID-19 (TCRdb year 2020). Some background on the complete study: Collaborator samples came from the United States, Italy and Spain and covered acute and convalescent phases of COVID-19. The prospective study material was composed of cDNA or gDNA derived from T cells, B-cell-depleted T cells, or PBMCs. Subjects who had been exposed to COVID-19, were actively infected with it, or had recovered from it provided the deeply sampled blood TCRbeta repertoires that made up the dataset. The repertoires were made available in a free public database intended to serve as a resource for research on the immune response to SARS-CoV-2. The samples were drawn from two sources: the first 160 participants of the ongoing ImmuneRACE study, and 1,254 subjects contributed by 6 global collaborators. Sample metadata almost always included a de-identified subject ID, COVID-19 status, age in years and sex. Where HLA class I and class II types were available, the types were taken from metadata supplied by the sample provider, not from assay-based typing. Here is what the overall study found, with its caveats: The amount of clinical and demographic metadata varied by source and participant and was provided uncurated.

Relative to germline, V is missing 4 bases and J is missing 4 bases, with 6 bases of the junction outside any gene match. The CDR3 sequence holds 14 residues, the cysteine and phenylalanine included. Here the CDR3 DNA is all that survives: 42 bases in frame from base 1. The germline V gene gives CDR1 as KGHSH and CDR2 as LQKENI. TCRbeta CDR3 regions were amplified from genomic DNA using the immunoSEQ Assay, a bias-controlled multiplex PCR. In the source study's methods: The number of nucleated cells in each sample was estimated by amplification of reference gene primers within the assay. To quantify the absolute abundance of each unique TCRbeta CDR3 rearrangement, sequence reads were collapsed and filtered. For each sample, productive Simpson clonality was calculated as the square root of Simpson's diversity index across productive rearrangements. In TCRdb, the immuneACCESS table is reduced to in-frame sequences with V and J assigned. These tables do not hold every clone; where another copy was compared, an unresolved V gene accounts for under half, and the others remain unexplained. V and J calls and clone size are copied from that table; D and trimming were computed from the DNA. The sample profile shows a few hundred thousand clones; around 80% of them were found once. The ten biggest clones cover approximately 1.1% of the sample.

The chain was built from TRBV18 and TRBJ1-1; a stretch of 7 junction bases matches TRBD1. Source material: peripheral blood. This clonotype was obtained from a woman between 50 and 59 years old with acute or convalescent COVID-19. DNA sequence: TGTGCCAGCTCACTCCGACAGGGAAGCACTGAAGCTTTCTTT. It encodes CASSLRQGSTEAFF.